Presented here are 19 T cell receptor beta chains from one specimen sequenced in a study of T cell responses to AZD1222 COVID-19 vaccine. Data came from immunoSEQ multiplex PCR; TCRdb stores just in-frame clones and leaves some out. The repertoire has about 83,000 clones, around 93% of them found once; the top ten carry approximately 30%. The sequencing here drew on peripheral blood, taken 28 days after the second AZD1222 dose. The receptor source for this set is an adult who received the AZD1222 COVID-19 vaccine.

This chain uses TRBV29-1 with TRBJ2-1; D might be TRBD1 or TRBD2, each matching 6 bases. The CDR3 is 14 amino acids. Trimming pared 4 bases from V and 3 bases from J, leaving 13 bases between. Germline CDR1 and CDR2: SQVTM and ANQGSEA. The CDR3 reads CSVVVQGLYNEQFF. Written as DNA, the CDR3 is TGCAGCGTTGTGGTACAGGGACTCTACAATGAGCAGTTCTTC.

The V and J genes are TRBV5-6 and TRBJ1-2; D possibly corresponds to TRBD1 (5 bases). With 0 bases removed from V and 4 bases from J, the gap between germline ends came to 13 bases. CDR3 length: 15 residues. The germline gives CDR1 SGHDT, CDR2 YYEEEE. This CDR3 reads CASSLGVEGLYGYTF. Here the CDR3 DNA reads TGTGCCAGCAGCTTGGGTGTAGAGGGGCTCTATGGCTACACCTTC.

This chain uses TRBV30 with TRBJ1-5; D is possibly TRBD1 (5 bases). CDR3 length: 14 amino acids. V lost 2 bases and J 5 bases, leaving 13 bases between the germline ends. Germline-derived CDR1 and CDR2 are GTSNPN and SVGIG (reference sequence). DNA of the CDR3: TGTGCCTGGAGTACCGGGACCGCTCATCAGCCCCAGCATTTT. Translating it yields CAWSTGTAHQPQHF.

This clone was seen a handful of times. V and J are TRBV7-9 and TRBJ2-1; TRBD2 matches 11 bases. CDR1 and CDR2 from the germline V gene are SEHNR and FQNEAQ (reference sequence). This CDR3 has 16 residues. Germline trimming cut 5 bases from V and 4 bases from J; bases unmatched to any gene: 7. CDR3 in amino acids: CASSNRGTSGYNEQFF. In DNA form, the CDR3 reads TGTGCCAGCAGCAATCGAGGGACTAGCGGATACAATGAGCAGTTCTTC.

This clone occurred a few times. This chain connects TRBV10-3 to TRBJ1-2; 8 bases line up with TRBD1. V gave up 8 bases and J gave up 4 bases; unmatched junction bases: 6. This CDR3 spans 13 amino acids. Germline loops: CDR1 ENHRY, CDR2 SYGVKD. CDR3 sequence (DNA): TGTGCCATCGGAGCAGGGGGCGGCTATGGCTACACCTTC. Translated: CAIGAGGGYGYTF.

This chain joins TRBV11-2 and TRBJ1-1; D ambiguous. From germline, CDR1 is SGHAT and CDR2 FQNNGV. The CDR3 extends over 11 amino acids. The V gene lost 5 bases and the J gene lost 5 bases, with 6 bases spanning the gap. CDR3 protein: CASSPRTEAFF. CDR3 coding DNA: TGTGCCAGCAGCCCGCGGACTGAAGCTTTCTTT.

This sequence joins TRBV7-2 and TRBJ2-1; 7 positions match TRBD2. From germline, CDR1 is SGHTA and CDR2 FQGNSA. The CDR3 runs to 19 residues. Trimming cost V 5 bases and J 2 bases; bases outside gene matches: 18. In DNA, the CDR3 is TGTGCCAGCAGCCCGTTCCGAATAGGGCGGGAGAGAACCTACAATGAGCAGTTCTTC. It translates to CASSPFRIGRERTYNEQFF.

This rearrangement joins TRBV24-1 to TRBJ2-5; 7 positions match TRBD1. This CDR3 comprises 17 residues. From germline, CDR1 is KGHDR and CDR2 SFDVKD. V was clipped by 1 base and J by 4 bases; unmatched bases: 11. CDR3 amino acids: CATSDFGDTGALETQYF. The DNA for the CDR3 is TGTGCCACCAGTGATTTCGGCGATACAGGGGCCCTAGAGACCCAGTACTTC.

The chain has TRBV28 and TRBJ1-4; D remains unclear. The CDR3 loop spans 12 amino acids. The V gene lost 6 bases and the J gene lost 8 bases, with 10 bases spanning the gap. Germline V lookup: CDR1 MDHEN, CDR2 SYDVKM. This chain's CDR3 is CASRPGTEKLFF. CDR3 nucleotide sequence: TGTGCCAGCAGGCCGGGCACAGAAAAACTGTTTTTT.

The genes are TRBV11-1 and TRBJ1-1, with 8 bases lining up with TRBD1. The CDR3 is made up of 15 amino acids. Germline V gene data show CDR1 as SGHAT and CDR2 as FQDESV (reference sequence). The junction had 9 bases not matched to a gene; V was cut back by 5 bases and J by 4 bases. CDR3 DNA: TGTGCCAGCAGCCCTCACAGGGGGAGTGCCACTGAAGCTTTCTTT. It yields the protein CASSPHRGSATEAFF. The full variable domain, with the rest looked up from reference TRBV11-1 and TRBJ1-1, is EAEVAQSPRYKITEKSQAVAFWCDPISGHATLYWYRQILGQGPELLVQFQDESVVDDSQLPKDRFSAERLKGVDSTLKIQPAELGDSAMYLCASSPHRGSATEAFFGQGTRLTVV.

The chain combines TRBV4-1 with TRBJ1-6; D is undetermined. Between the trimmed V and J ends, which lost 1 base and 7 bases, there was a span of 8 bases. CDR3 length equals 14 residues. The germline CDR1 and CDR2 sequences are MGHRA and YSYEKL. The CDR3, as DNA: TGCGCCAGCAGCCAAGTCGCCTGGAATTCACCCCTCCACTTT. Translated: CASSQVAWNSPLHF.

This chain uses TRBV5-1 with TRBJ2-3; 12 nucleotides line up with TRBD2. After removal of 4 bases from V and 2 bases from J, the junction contained 8 bases not matched to a gene. Germline CDR1 reads SGHRS; CDR2 reads YFSETQ. The CDR3 has 17 residues. CDR3 DNA sequence: TGCGCCAGCAGCCCGACCGGACTAGCGGGACACACAGATACGCAGTATTTT. Encoded protein: CASSPTGLAGHTDTQYF. Complete variable domain (other parts from reference TRBV5-1 and TRBJ2-3): KAGVTQTPRYLIKTRGQQVTLSCSPISGHRSVSWYQQTPGQGLQFLFEYFSETQRNKGNFPGRFSGRQFSNSRSEMNVSTLELGDSALYLCASSPTGLAGHTDTQYFGPGTRLTVL.

The gene calls are TRBV5-5 and TRBJ2-3; 11 positions match TRBD2. J lost 6 bases, V lost 2 bases, and 8 bases had no gene match. CDR1 and CDR2 from the germline V gene are SGHKS and YYEKEE (reference sequence). The CDR3 length is 16 residues. The CDR3, as DNA: TGTGCCAGCAGCTTAAGACTAGCGGGGTCTGGGGATACGCAGTATTTT. Protein sequence: CASSLRLAGSGDTQYF. The full variable domain, its missing parts supplied by reference TRBV5-5 and TRBJ2-3, is DAGVTQSPTHLIKTRGQQVTLRCSPISGHKSVSWYQQVLGQGPQFIFQYYEKEERGRGNFPDRFSARQFPNYSSELNVNALLLGDSALYLCASSLRLAGSGDTQYFGPGTRLTVL.

The chain links TRBV18 to TRBJ2-3, with D perhaps matching TRBD1 (6 bases). V gave up 5 bases and J gave up 5 bases, with 11 bases separating them. The germline gives CDR1 KGHSH, CDR2 LQKENI. The CDR3 runs 13 residues. The CDR3: CASSTRTEDTQYF. The CDR3 nucleotides read TGTGCCAGCTCAACAAGGACAGAAGATACGCAGTATTTT. Based on the CDR3 plus reference TRBV18 and TRBJ2-3, the full variable domain is NAGVMQNPRHLVRRRGQEARLRCSPMKGHSHVYWYRQLPEEGLKFMVYLQKENIIDESGMPKERFSAEFPKEGPSILRIQQVVRGDSAAYFCASSTRTEDTQYFGPGTRLTVL.

CDR3 in DNA: TGTGCCAGCAGCTTAACCCCTAGCGGGTCTTACGAGCAGTACTTC. Protein product: CASSLTPSGSYEQYF. V usage is TRBV11-2 and J usage is TRBJ2-7; 8 bases match TRBD2. Trimming at V came to 2 bases and at J to 4 bases, leaving 7 bases not matched to a gene. The CDR3 totals 15 residues. Germline lookup yields CDR1 SGHAT and CDR2 FQNNGV.

The chain uses TRBV29-1 and TRBJ1-4; possibly TRBD1 for D (6 bases). The ends were cut back, 7 bases at V and 4 bases at J, with 22 bases in the middle. CDR1 and CDR2 (germline): SQVTM, ANQGSEA. The CDR3 contains 16 residues. This CDR3 is CSEDPPGAQNNEKLFF. The CDR3 DNA is TGCAGCGAGGACCCCCCAGGGGCGCAAAATAATGAAAAACTGTTTTTT.

The gene calls are TRBV15 and TRBJ2-7, with D possibly TRBD2 on 5 matching bases. CDR3 size: 15 residues. Germline assignment: CDR1 LNHNV and CDR2 YYDKDF (reference sequence). V lost 0 bases and J 3 bases, leaving 12 bases between the germline ends. CDR3 loop: CATSRDMGVSYEQYF. The CDR3, as DNA: TGTGCCACCAGCAGAGATATGGGAGTGAGCTACGAGCAGTACTTC.

The genes are TRBV5-1 and TRBJ2-7, with D perhaps matching TRBD2 (5 bases). The length of the CDR3 is 13 residues. Trimming shortened V by 2 bases and J by 1 base, and 7 bases separated the two germline ends. Germline assignment: CDR1 SGHRS and CDR2 YFSETQ. The CDR3 loop reads CASSLAVSYEQYF. CDR3 nucleotides: TGCGCCAGCAGCTTAGCGGTTTCCTACGAGCAGTACTTC.

The chain is built from TRBV7-2 and TRBJ1-5, with D possibly TRBD1 on 5 matching bases. The germline V and J ends were trimmed by 6 bases and 5 bases, with 17 bases remaining between them. This CDR3 region has 15 residues. In germline, CDR1 is SGHTA, CDR2 FQGNSA. CDR3 DNA sequence: TGTGCCAGCAGTACCAGGGCCACAGGTGATCAGCCCCAGCATTTT. Its translation: CASSTRATGDQPQHF. Combining the CDR3 with reference TRBV7-2 and TRBJ1-5 gives the whole variable domain GAGVSQSPSNKVTEKGKDVELRCDPISGHTALYWYRQSLGQGLEFLIYFQGNSAPDKSGLPSDRFSAERTGGSVSTLTIQRTQQEDSAVYLCASSTRATGDQPQHFGDGTRLSIL.